This T cell receptor (beta chain) was documented in a study of cytomegalovirus exposure and HLA in healthy donors. Study conclusions and caveats: The classifier reportedly diagnosed cytomegalovirus status with high sensitivity and specificity.

Points on this clone: Its antigen is unknown.

Trimming stripped 3 bases from V and 0 bases from J, with 8 bases between. This CDR3 contains 15 residues. The germline CDR1 and CDR2 sequences are KGHSH and LQKENI. The primer mix had 60 Vbeta and 13 Jbeta primers. Produced via immunoSEQ multiplex PCR; TCRdb's table is partial and in-frame only. This specimen shows 150,000 or so clones; the ten leading clones hold about 1.7%. This receptor was identified in a woman aged 50 to 60 in good health and CMV-seronegative. The sample taken for sequencing was PBMCs. This chain connects TRBV18 to TRBJ1-4; unclear D gene. The CDR3 coding sequence is TGTGCCAGCTCACCTCTTCGGGCAACTAATGAAAAACTGTTTTTT. Its translation: CASSPLRATNEKLFF.